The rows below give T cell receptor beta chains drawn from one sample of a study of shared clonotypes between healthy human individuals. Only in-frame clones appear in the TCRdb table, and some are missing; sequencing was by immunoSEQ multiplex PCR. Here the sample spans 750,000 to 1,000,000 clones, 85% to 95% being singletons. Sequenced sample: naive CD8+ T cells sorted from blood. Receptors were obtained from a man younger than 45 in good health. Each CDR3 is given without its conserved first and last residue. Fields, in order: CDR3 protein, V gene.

ASSVGSDGDTQY	TRBV9
ATSRDVGHYGYT	TRBV15
ASKRGHLSYEQY	TRBV28
ASSLGGSQYSYEQY	TRBV27
ASRTGYTGELF	TRBV27
ASSKTGTGTGYT	TRBV25-1
ASSHTGDGGTDTQY	TRBV13
ASSDKRREAYEQY	TRBV9
ASSLVWGLGYT	TRBV28
ASSQAGTGEAYEQY	TRBV4-1
ASSYSMPETGELF	TRBV6-5
ASRRSEVEQF	TRBV5-1
ASSSRQGRSTDTQY	TRBV7-9
ASSSWTRNTEAF	TRBV7-9
ASSQEAQGGNIQY	TRBV4-2
ASSHHSEQY	TRBV14
ASSQATSGNEQF	TRBV4-2
ASSLGTVTYEQY	TRBV7-9
ASSLHHRRTNTIY	TRBV7-9
AWRPGLSTDTQY	TRBV30
ASSQDWSSNQPQH	TRBV4-3
ASSPAGTGKGYT	TRBV7-9
SVGLAGTYEQY	TRBV29-1
ATSRRGGSSYNEQF	TRBV15
ASEKTGNYNEQF	TRBV18
ASSHNLRGGSEQY	TRBV5-4
ASSPPTVNQETQY	TRBV7-9
ASSPRQGMISYEQY	TRBV28
ASSVGTGSYEQY	TRBV25-1